The 13 T cell receptor beta chains listed next were all sequenced from one sample in a study of human T cells and chemical hapten exposure. One entry per CDR3 protein results from TCRdb running MiXCR on the RACE reads. The sample carries under 100,000 distinct CDR3 sequences, about 8.5% recorded once. The time point: pre-sensitization, week 0. Treatment of the sample: therapeutic diphenylcyclopropenone sensitization with weekly scalp DPC. The sample here was whole blood, taken in connection with sensitization to the hapten diphenylcyclopropenone (DPC). These receptors came from a man aged 35-49 years with alopecia areata. Some clones in this sample may be carry-over from other donors' samples.

The table lists this clonotype with a few counts. The V call is TRBV27, the J call TRBJ2-3; D remains ambiguous. V was clipped by 5 bases and J by 4 bases, with 13 bases between them. Germline lookup yields CDR1 MNHEY and CDR2 SMNVEV (reference sequence). The CDR3 spans 14 residues. CDR3 in amino acids: CASSRTRYPDTQYF. The CDR3 DNA reads as TGTGCCAGCAGTCGGACGCGTTACCCAGATACGCAGTATTTT.

This chain links TRBV7-2 with TRBJ2-1; D remains ambiguous. CDR3 size: 12 residues. Germline-derived CDR1 and CDR2 are SGHTA and FQGNSA. V was cut by 11 bases and J by 6 bases, with 14 bases left in between. DNA for the CDR3: TGTGCCTCCCGAGGACCGCTCAATGAGCAGTTCTTC. Encoded protein: CASRGPLNEQFF.

The V call is TRBV4-3, the J call TRBJ1-4; a weak D match, TRBD1 (6 bases). This CDR3 region has 17 residues. V was pared by 4 bases and J by 2 bases, with 17 bases between. Germline values: CDR1 LGHNA, CDR2 YSLEER. This CDR3 reads CASSPRGQRYTNEKLFF. CDR3 DNA sequence: TGCGCCAGCAGCCCACGAGGACAGAGATACACTAATGAAAAACTGTTTTTT.

The chain links TRBV5-1 to TRBJ2-6; tentative D call: TRBD1 (6 bases). V was trimmed by 4 bases and J by 0 bases, leaving 14 bases between them. CDR1 is SGHRS, CDR2 YFSETQ, per germline. CDR3 size: 17 residues. CDR3 protein: CASSKGHLNSGANVLTF. In DNA, the CDR3 is TGCGCCAGCAGCAAGGGACACCTGAACTCTGGGGCCAACGTCCTGACTTTC.

The genes are TRBV28 and TRBJ1-5, with 12 bases matching TRBD1. Germline V CDR1 and CDR2: MDHEN, SYDVKM. The CDR3 has 15 amino acids. V was clipped by 3 bases and J by 6 bases; unmatched bases: 3. The DNA for the CDR3 is TGTGCCAGCAGTTTGGGACAGGGGGCCAGTCAGCCCCAGCATTTT. It codes for CASSLGQGASQPQHF.

This clonotype was seen at least ten times. The V call is TRBV12-3 or TRBV12-4, the J call TRBJ2-5; 8 nucleotides line up with TRBD1. The CDR3 runs to 16 residues. V shed 0 bases and J 2 bases; nucleotides not matched to a gene: 5. In DNA form, the CDR3 reads TGTGCCAGCAGTTTAGCGCAGGGGGCTTCGCAAGAGACCCAGTACTTC. Its protein product is CASSLAQGASQETQYF.

A few counts support this clonotype. The genes are TRBV29-1 and TRBJ2-1, with no clear D. There are 12 residues in the CDR3. CDR1 is SQVTM, CDR2 ANQGSEA, per germline. V lost 2 bases and J lost 7, with 9 bases in between. The CDR3 coding sequence is TGCAGCGTTGAAAAAGGGTGGAATGAGCAGTTCTTC. Translated: CSVEKGWNEQFF.

The table lists this clonotype with a few counts. The J gene is TRBJ2-4, the V gene TRBV20-1; perhaps TRBD2 as D (6 bases). CDR3 length: 16 residues. V gave up 5 bases and J gave up 0 bases, with 17 bases separating them. CDR1 and CDR2 from the germline V gene are DFQATT and SNEGSKA (reference sequence). The DNA of the CDR3 is TGCAGTGCTCAGCGGGTCGTGGACCTAGCCAAAAACATTCAGTACTTC. As protein: CSAQRVVDLAKNIQYF.

This clonotype has just a few counts. This sequence joins TRBV28 and TRBJ2-1; tentative D call: TRBD2 (6 bases). The CDR3 is 15 amino acids. Germline CDR1 MDHEN, CDR2 SYDVKM. V was pared by 6 bases and J by 4 bases, with 16 bases between. CDR3 nucleotides: TGTGCCAGCAGCCCGGGACTCCTCTTTTACAATGAGCAGTTCTTC. This codes for CASSPGLLFYNEQFF.

This sequence joins TRBV30 and TRBJ2-1, with TRBD2 identical over 8 bases. V shed 0 bases, J shed 7 bases, and the junction held 11 bases outside the gene matches. CDR3 size: 16 residues. The germline gives CDR1 GTSNPN, CDR2 SVGIG (reference sequence). CDR3 sequence reads: CAWSVPSGGSLNEQFF. Written as DNA, the CDR3 is TGTGCCTGGAGTGTACCCTCGGGAGGGTCGTTAAATGAGCAGTTCTTC.

This clonotype came up many times. V and J are TRBV10-3 and TRBJ2-3, with 9 bases aligning to TRBD2. V was pared by 4 bases and J by 0 bases, with 2 bases of the junction left unmatched. This CDR3 contains 15 residues. CDR1 is ENHRY, CDR2 SYGVKD, per germline. DNA for the CDR3: TGTGCCATCAGTGGTAGCGGGAGTAGCACAGATACGCAGTATTTT. It specifies CAISGSGSSTDTQYF.

This clonotype was seen only a few times. The rearrangement joins TRBV6-5 to TRBJ2-7; D call uncertain. V shed 0 bases and J shed 0 bases, with 9 bases lying between them. The CDR3 is 15 amino acids. CDR1 is MNHEY, CDR2 SVGAGI, per germline. CDR3 amino acids: CASSYSNLGSYEQYF. CDR3 coding DNA: TGTGCCAGCAGTTACTCGAATCTGGGCTCCTACGAGCAGTACTTC.

This clonotype was counted at least ten times. CDR3 in amino acids: CSGGQGVGTEAFF. In DNA, the CDR3 is TGCAGCGGGGGACAGGGGGTTGGCACTGAAGCTTTCTTT. This rearrangement joins TRBV29-1 to TRBJ1-1; 11 positions agree with TRBD1. CDR1 and CDR2 (germline): SQVTM, ANQGSEA. V lost 7 bases to trimming and J lost 4 bases; unmatched junction nucleotides: 5. There are 13 residues in the CDR3.